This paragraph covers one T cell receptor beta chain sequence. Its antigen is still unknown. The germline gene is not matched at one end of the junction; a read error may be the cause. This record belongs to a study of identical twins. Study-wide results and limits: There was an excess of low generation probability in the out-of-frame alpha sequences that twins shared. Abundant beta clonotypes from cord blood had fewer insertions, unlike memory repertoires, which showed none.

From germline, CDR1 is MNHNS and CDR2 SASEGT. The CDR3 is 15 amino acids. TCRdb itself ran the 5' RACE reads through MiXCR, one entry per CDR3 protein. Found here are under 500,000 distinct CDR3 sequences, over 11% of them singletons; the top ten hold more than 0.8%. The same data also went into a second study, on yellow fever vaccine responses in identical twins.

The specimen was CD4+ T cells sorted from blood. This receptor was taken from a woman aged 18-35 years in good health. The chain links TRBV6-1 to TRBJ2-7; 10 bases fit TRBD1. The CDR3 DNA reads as TGTGCCAGCAGACGCCGGACAGGGGGAGGCTACGATCAGTACTTC. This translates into CASRRRTGGGYDQYF.